The present entry profiles one T cell receptor (beta chain) with its context. The entry originates in a study of CD8 T cells in Susac syndrome. TCR beta was sequenced from blood CD8+ and CD4+ T cells. The diagnostic criteria for definite or probable disease, as recently defined, were met by the patients with Susac syndrome. RNA, at roughly 0.45 to 1 ug, was reverse transcribed with random hexamers. TCR beta CDR3 was amplified by immunoSEQ multiplex PCR. This amplification extended across 54 Vbeta and 13 Jbeta segments. TCRdb reanalysed the immunoSEQ multiplex PCR reads using MiXCR and keeps one entry per CDR3 protein. This sample yields roughly 190,000 distinct CDR3 sequences, of which around 95% are seen a single time; 0.075% to 0.1% belongs to the top ten. Trimming stripped 6 bases from V and 7 bases from J, with 13 bases between. Germline V CDR1 and CDR2: SNHLY, FYNNEI. The CDR3 is made up of 12 amino acids.

This receptor was obtained from a human donor with Susac syndrome. J is TRBJ2-7 and V is TRBV2, with D perhaps being TRBD1 or TRBD2 (5 bases each). The sample comprised CD4+ T cells from PBMCs. The CDR3 DNA is TGTGCCAGCAGACTGGGACCACTGGAGCAGTACTTC. This sequence encodes CASRLGPLEQYF.